This passage covers 14 T cell receptor beta chains from one sample sequenced in a study of blood T cells in healthy people across ages. The use of a sample-barcoded 5' primer and a J-beta primer mix characterized a second PCR of about 7 to 12 cycles. TCRdb used MiXCR to reprocess the 5' RACE reads, holding one entry per CDR3 protein. The sample includes about 600,000 distinct CDR3 sequences, 40% to 50% seen only once; the top ten take under 30%. Sequencing used blood. All receptors come from an elderly man in good health.

This clonotype was counted once. Given a much more abundant clone one base away, this may be a read error. The chain employs TRBV4-3 and TRBJ2-3; D is perhaps TRBD1 (5 bases). The V end lost 3 bases, the J end lost 5 bases, and 12 bases lay between the germline ends. Germline V lookup: CDR1 LGHNA, CDR2 YSLEER. The CDR3 spans 14 residues. As DNA, the CDR3 is TGCGCCAGCAGCCAGAACTTAGGGGTAGATACGCAGTATTTT. As protein: CASSQNLGVDTQYF.

This clonotype was counted a few times. The chain joins TRBV21-1 to TRBJ1-2; TRBD1, the table's D call, lacks a check against the DNA. TRBV21-1 is shown as a pseudogene. This CDR3 has 13 amino acids. CDR3 nucleotide sequence: TGTGCCAGCCTACCCCGGGAGATTTATGGCTACACCTTC. Translated: CASLPREIYGYTF.

The chain is built from TRBV7-9 and TRBJ2-2; D not resolved. The CDR3 contains 15 residues. The germline gives CDR1 SEHNR, CDR2 FQNEAQ (reference sequence). V gave up 7 bases and J gave up 5 bases, with 17 bases separating them. CDR3 amino acids: CASTSGPRETGELFF. CDR3 coding DNA: TGTGCCAGCACCTCTGGGCCCAGAGAGACCGGGGAGCTGTTTTTT. Supplemented by reference TRBV7-9 and TRBJ2-2, the full variable domain reads DTGVSQNPRHKITKRGQNVTFRCDPISEHNRLYWYRQTLGQGPEFLTYFQNEAQLEKSRLLSDRFSAERPKGSFSTLEIQRTEQGDSAMYLCASTSGPRETGELFFGEGSRLTVL.

The genes are TRBV9 and TRBJ1-2, with unresolved D. This CDR3 has 12 amino acids. V lost 4 bases and J 8 bases, leaving 12 bases between the germline ends. Looked up from germline, CDR1 is SGDLS and CDR2 is YYNGEE. The CDR3 spells CASSRSVRGYTF. CDR3 coding DNA: TGTGCCAGCAGCAGATCCGTAAGGGGCTACACCTTC.

The J gene is TRBJ1-2, the V gene TRBV27; TRBD1 is a possible D gene (5 bases). V was shortened by 0 bases and J by 5 bases, with 25 bases between the two germline ends. The germline V gene encodes CDR1 MNHEY and CDR2 SMNVEV (reference sequence). This CDR3 region has 19 residues. CDR3 sequence (DNA): TGTGCCAGCAGTTTATCTCCCTCTCCGACAGACGTCTGGTTATATGGCTACACCTTC. Translating gives CASSLSPSPTDVWLYGYTF.

This chain connects TRBV28 to TRBJ2-5, with D perhaps TRBD2 (6 bases). Germline CDR1 is MDHEN and CDR2 is SYDVKM. The length of the CDR3 is 15 residues. The V and J ends lost 1 base and 4 bases respectively, with 13 bases between them. CDR3: CASSLFRESGETQYF. The CDR3 DNA is TGTGCCAGCAGTTTATTCCGGGAGTCGGGAGAGACCCAGTACTTC.

The V gene is TRBV6-5, the J gene TRBJ2-1; 9 nucleotides align to TRBD2. CDR1 and CDR2 (germline): MNHEY, SVGAGI. The junction had 8 bases not matched to a gene; V was cut back by 4 bases and J by 4 bases. The CDR3 has 16 residues. The CDR3 bases are TGTGCCAGCAGTTCCACAGCTAGCGGGGTATACAATGAGCAGTTCTTC. Protein product: CASSSTASGVYNEQFF.

This clonotype was detected a few times. CDR3 nucleotide sequence: TGTGCCAGCAGCTCTAGCGGGAGACCGGACAATGAGCAGTTCTTC. Protein: CASSSSGRPDNEQFF. The chain carries TRBV7-8 and TRBJ2-1, with TRBD2 matching 10 bases. This CDR3 comprises 15 residues. In germline, CDR1 is SGHVS, CDR2 FQNEAQ. Trimming took 4 bases from V and 5 from J; bases not matched to a gene: 5.

This clonotype was picked up a small number of times. The rearrangement joins TRBV7-2 to TRBJ2-5; 7 bases align to TRBD1. The CDR3 contains 16 residues. After removal of 5 bases from V and 1 base from J, the junction contained 10 bases not matched to a gene. Germline V lookup: CDR1 SGHTA, CDR2 FQGNSA. The CDR3 DNA reads as TGTGCCAGCAGCCACCCCGGGACAGCCACCCAAGAGACCCAGTACTTC. Protein sequence: CASSHPGTATQETQYF.

The table lists this clonotype with a few counts. This rearrangement joins TRBV20-1 to TRBJ1-1; D not resolved. The CDR3 extends over 14 amino acids. Germline CDR1 is DFQATT and CDR2 is SNEGSKA (reference sequence). With 0 bases removed from V and 2 bases from J, the gap between germline ends came to 10 bases. CDR3 coding DNA: TGCAGTGCTAGAGAACCAGCAACAAACACTGAAGCTTTCTTT. As protein: CSAREPATNTEAFF.

The chain employs TRBV20-1 and TRBJ2-1, with D perhaps being TRBD1 or TRBD2 (5 bases each). V lost 4 bases and J lost 10, with 23 bases in between. CDR3 length: 15 residues. Germline V gives CDR1 DFQATT, CDR2 SNEGSKA (reference sequence). Here the CDR3 DNA reads TGCAGTGCTAAAGGGCGCCGGGACGCCAATGGGGAGCAGTTCTTC. Protein sequence: CSAKGRRDANGEQFF.

This chain uses TRBV6-2 or TRBV6-3 with TRBJ2-4; no definite D call. The CDR3 totals 15 residues. V lost 5 bases, J lost 0 bases, and 11 bases lay in between. From germline, CDR1 is MNHEY and CDR2 SVGEGT. CDR3 residues: CASSRSSLAKNIQYF. The CDR3 nucleotides are TGTGCCAGCAGTCGTAGCAGCTTAGCCAAAAACATTCAGTACTTC.

This clonotype has more than one count but fewer than ten. V and J are TRBV12-3 or TRBV12-4 and TRBJ2-1; the match to TRBD2 covers 9 bases. CDR3 length equals 15 residues. V shed 5 bases, J shed 5 bases, and the junction held 7 bases outside the gene matches. CDR3 bases: TGTGCCAGCAGTCCAACGGGACTAGCTAACAATGAGCAGTTCTTC. Its translation: CASSPTGLANNEQFF.

In regard to this clonotype: At one end the junction does not follow the germline gene, possibly because of a read error. The chain employs TRBV27 and TRBJ2-7; D may correspond to TRBD1 or TRBD2 (5 bases each). The CDR3 extends over 15 amino acids. CDR1 is MNHEY and CDR2 is SMNVEV in the germline V gene (reference sequence). The CDR3 DNA reads as TGTACCAGCAGTTCGACAGCGGCCGCCTCCTACGAGCAGTACTTC. Translated: CTSSSTAAASYEQYF.